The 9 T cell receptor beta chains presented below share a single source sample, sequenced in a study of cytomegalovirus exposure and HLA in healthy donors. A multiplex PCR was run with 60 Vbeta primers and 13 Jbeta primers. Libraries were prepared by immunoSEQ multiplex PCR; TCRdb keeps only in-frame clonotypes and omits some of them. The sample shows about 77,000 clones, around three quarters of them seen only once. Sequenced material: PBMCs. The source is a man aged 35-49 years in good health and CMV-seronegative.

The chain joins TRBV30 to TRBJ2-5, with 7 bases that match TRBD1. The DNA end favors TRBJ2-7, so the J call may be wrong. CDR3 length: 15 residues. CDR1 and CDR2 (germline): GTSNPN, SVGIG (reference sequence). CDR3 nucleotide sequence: TGTGCCTCTACGAACCGGGACAGTGGCCGCTACGAGCAGTACTTC. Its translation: CASTNRDSGRYEQYF.

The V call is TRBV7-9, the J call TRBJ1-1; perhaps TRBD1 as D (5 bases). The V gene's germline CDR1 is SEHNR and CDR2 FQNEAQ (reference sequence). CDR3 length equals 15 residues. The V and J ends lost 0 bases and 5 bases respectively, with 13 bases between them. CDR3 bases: TGTGCCAGCAGCTTAGCGGCGGGGCTCGGGACTGAAGCTTTCTTT. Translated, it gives CASSLAAGLGTEAFF.

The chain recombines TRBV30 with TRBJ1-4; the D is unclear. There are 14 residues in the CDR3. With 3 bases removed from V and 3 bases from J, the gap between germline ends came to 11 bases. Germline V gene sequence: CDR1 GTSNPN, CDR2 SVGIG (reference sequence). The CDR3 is CAWSAGRANEKLFF. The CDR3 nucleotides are TGTGCCTGGAGCGCCGGGAGGGCTAATGAAAAACTGTTTTTT.

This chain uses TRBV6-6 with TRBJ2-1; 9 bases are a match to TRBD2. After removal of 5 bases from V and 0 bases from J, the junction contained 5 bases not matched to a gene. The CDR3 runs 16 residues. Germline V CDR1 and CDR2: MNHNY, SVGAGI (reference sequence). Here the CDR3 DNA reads TGTGCCAGCAGTCGCGGGAGGGTAAGCTCCTACAATGAGCAGTTCTTC. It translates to CASSRGRVSSYNEQFF.

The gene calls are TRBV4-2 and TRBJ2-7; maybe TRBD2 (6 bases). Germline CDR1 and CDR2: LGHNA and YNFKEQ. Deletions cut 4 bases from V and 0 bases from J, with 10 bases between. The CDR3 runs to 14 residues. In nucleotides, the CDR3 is TGTGCCAGCAGCCCCCCGGGGGACTCCTACGAGCAGTACTTC. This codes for CASSPPGDSYEQYF.

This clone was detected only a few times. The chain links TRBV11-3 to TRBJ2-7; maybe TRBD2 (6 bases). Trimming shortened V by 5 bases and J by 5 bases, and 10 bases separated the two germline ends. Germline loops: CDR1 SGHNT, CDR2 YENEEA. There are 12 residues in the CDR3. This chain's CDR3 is CASSRRGDEQYF. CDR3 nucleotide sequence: TGTGCCAGCAGCAGGAGGGGCGACGAGCAGTACTTC.

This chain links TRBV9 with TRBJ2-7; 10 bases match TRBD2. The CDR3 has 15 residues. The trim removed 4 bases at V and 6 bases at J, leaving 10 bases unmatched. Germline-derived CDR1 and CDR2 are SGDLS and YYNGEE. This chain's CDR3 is CASSPVGVAGGEQYF. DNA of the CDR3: TGTGCCAGCAGCCCCGTCGGGGTAGCGGGAGGCGAGCAGTACTTC. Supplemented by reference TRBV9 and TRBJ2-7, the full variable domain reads DSGVTQTPKHLITATGQRVTLRCSPRSGDLSVYWYQQSLDQGLQFLIQYYNGEERAKGNILERFSAQQFPDLHSELNLSSLELGDSALYFCASSPVGVAGGEQYFGPGTRLTVT.

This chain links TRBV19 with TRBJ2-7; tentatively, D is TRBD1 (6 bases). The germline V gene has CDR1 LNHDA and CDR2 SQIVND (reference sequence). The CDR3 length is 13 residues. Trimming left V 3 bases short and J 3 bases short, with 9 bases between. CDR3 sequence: CASSIGQRYEQYF. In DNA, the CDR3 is TGTGCCAGTAGTATCGGACAGCGCTACGAGCAGTACTTC.

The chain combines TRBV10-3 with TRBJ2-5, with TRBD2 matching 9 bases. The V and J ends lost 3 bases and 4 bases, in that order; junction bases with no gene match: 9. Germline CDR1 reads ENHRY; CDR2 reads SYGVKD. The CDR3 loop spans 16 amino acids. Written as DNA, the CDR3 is TGTGCCATCAGTGATTATGGTAGCGGGAGTTTAGAGACCCAGTACTTC. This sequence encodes CAISDYGSGSLETQYF.